A selection of T cell receptor beta chains follows, all from one sample in a study of a mutant IDH1 vaccine in newly diagnosed glioma. This table comes from immunoSEQ multiplex PCR, and its TCRdb copy is limited to in-frame clones, with some not included. The sample yields about 88,000 clones, approximately 80% seen once. The sequenced sample was PBMCs, obtained from a glioma patient treated with radiotherapy, temozolomide or both. All receptors derive from a middle-aged man with glioma. Some clones in this sample may be carry-over from other donors' samples. Both conserved end residues are part of each CDR3. The D gene is left open where the match is weak. Rows give clone size only sometimes, using once, few, many, or a class for an expanded clone.

v_call	j_call	d_call	clone_size	cdr3_aa	cdr3_nt
TRBV7-2	TRBJ1-1	NA	NA	CASSRQANTEAFF	TGTGCCAGCAGCAGACAGGCGAACACTGAAGCTTTCTTT
TRBV7-2	TRBJ1-5	NA	NA	CASSLAAGTNQPQHF	TGTGCCAGCAGCTTAGCGGCAGGGACCAATCAGCCCCAGCATTTT
TRBV5-1	TRBJ1-1	NA	NA	CASSLTTGNTEAFF	TGCGCCAGCAGCTTGACTACAGGGAACACTGAAGCTTTCTTT
TRBV2	TRBJ2-3	TRBD1	NA	CARGTAGDTQYF	TGTGCCAGGGGGACAGCCGGGGATACGCAGTATTTT
TRBV2	TRBJ2-7	NA	NA	CASRDWKSYEQYF	TGTGCCAGCAGGGACTGGAAATCCTACGAGCAGTACTTC
TRBV4-2	TRBJ1-2	NA	NA	CASSQEGGPDYGYTF	TGTGCCAGCAGCCAAGAAGGAGGACCTGACTATGGCTACACCTTC
TRBV5-1	TRBJ2-3	TRBD2	NA	CASRDGLGVVDTQYF	TGCGCCAGCAGGGACGGACTAGGGGTGGTAGATACGCAGTATTTT
TRBV15	TRBJ2-6	NA	once	CATSRDLVQGGVSGANVLTF	TGTGCCACCAGCAGAGATCTGGTCCAGGGGGGGGTTTCTGGGGCCAACGTCCTGACTTTC
TRBV5-6	TRBJ1-1	NA	NA	CASSREVRTEAFF	TGTGCCAGCAGCAGGGAGGTGAGGACTGAAGCTTTCTTT
TRBV5-1	TRBJ1-5	TRBD1	NA	CASSSTGSSNQPQHF	TGCGCCAGCAGCTCGACAGGGAGCAGCAATCAGCCCCAGCATTTT
TRBV29-1	TRBJ1-2	NA	NA	CSVEGLKTGTPEGYGYTF	TGCAGCGTTGAAGGATTAAAGACCGGGACACCAGAAGGCTATGGCTACACCTTC
TRBV6-5	TRBJ1-1	NA	NA	CASSQSGALNTEAFF	TGTGCCAGCAGTCAATCAGGGGCCCTGAACACTGAAGCTTTCTTT
TRBV30	TRBJ1-1	NA	few	CAWSPVGTEAFF	TGTGCCTGGAGTCCGGTGGGCACTGAAGCTTTCTTT
TRBV9	TRBJ1-3	NA	NA	CASSSRLLDTIYF	TGTGCCAGCAGCTCTCGTCTTTTGGACACCATATATTTT
TRBV13	TRBJ2-7	TRBD1	NA	CASSLGSQGIYEQYF	TGTGCCAGCAGCTTAGGGTCACAGGGGATCTACGAGCAGTACTTC
TRBV2	TRBJ1-5	NA	NA	CASTEGGSNQPQHF	TGTGCCAGCACCGAAGGGGGAAGCAATCAGCCCCAGCATTTT
TRBV10-3	TRBJ1-3	NA	NA	CAISEGVSGNTIYF	TGTGCCATCAGTGAGGGGGTCTCTGGAAACACCATATATTTT
TRBV13	TRBJ2-7	TRBD1	NA	CASSPARDRVVYEQYF	TGTGCCAGCAGCCCAGCCCGGGACAGGGTAGTCTACGAGCAGTACTTC
TRBV18	TRBJ2-3	NA	NA	CASSPIRATDTDTQYF	TGTGCCAGCTCACCAATAAGGGCCACCGACACAGATACGCAGTATTTT
TRBV10-3	TRBJ2-7	NA	NA	CAISDPTLSYEQYF	TGTGCCATCTCGGACCCGACACTCTCCTACGAGCAGTACTTC
TRBV4-1	TRBJ2-7	NA	NA	CASSQGRLRSYEQYF	TGCGCCAGCAGCCAAGGGCGACTCCGTTCCTACGAGCAGTACTTC
TRBV10-1	TRBJ2-1	NA	NA	CASSDGTQYNEQFF	TGCGCCAGCAGTGATGGGACCCAATACAATGAGCAGTTCTTC
TRBV19	TRBJ1-2	NA	NA	CAAGTEYGYTF	TGTGCCGCCGGGACGGAGTATGGCTACACCTTC
TRBV2	TRBJ2-3	NA	NA	CASRGSTDTQYF	TGTGCCAGCAGAGGGAGCACAGATACGCAGTATTTT
TRBV5-4	TRBJ2-5	TRBD2	NA	CASGLAGQETQYF	TGTGCCAGCGGGCTAGCGGGGCAAGAGACCCAGTACTTC
TRBV6-6	TRBJ2-3	TRBD1	NA	CASNSDRVTDTQYF	TGTGCCAGCAACAGCGACAGGGTCACAGATACGCAGTATTTT
TRBV6-5	TRBJ1-4	TRBD1	NA	CASSLEGDSHEKLFF	TGTGCCAGCAGTCTCGAAGGGGACAGTCATGAAAAACTGTTTTTT
TRBV30	TRBJ1-4	NA	few	CAWSDQIHGEKLFF	TGTGCCTGGAGTGACCAGATCCACGGCGAAAAACTGTTTTTT
TRBV5-1	TRBJ2-1	TRBD1	once	CASSGDPGQGANEQFF	TGCGCCAGCAGCGGGGATCCGGGACAGGGGGCGAATGAGCAGTTCTTC
TRBV6-5	TRBJ2-7	NA	NA	CASSVGTAGSYEQYF	TGTGCCAGCAGTGTAGGGACTGCAGGCTCCTACGAGCAGTACTTC
TRBV5-1	TRBJ1-5	NA	NA	CASSPDSNQPQHF	TGCGCCAGCAGCCCGGACAGCAATCAGCCCCAGCATTTT
TRBV5-5	TRBJ2-7	TRBD2	NA	CASSWGGSGASYEQYF	TGTGCCAGCAGCTGGGGGGGTAGCGGGGCCTCCTACGAGCAGTACTTC
TRBV11-3	TRBJ2-7	NA	NA	CASSSGARSGEQYF	TGTGCCAGCAGCTCGGGGGCGCGAAGTGGCGAGCAGTACTTC
TRBV5-6	TRBJ1-1	NA	few	CASSLAPWSNTEAFF	TGTGCCAGCAGCTTGGCCCCCTGGTCGAACACTGAAGCTTTCTTT
TRBV27	TRBJ2-1	TRBD2	few	CASSPHYSGSSYNEQFF	TGTGCCAGCAGTCCCCATTATAGCGGGAGCTCCTACAATGAGCAGTTCTTC
TRBV4-1	TRBJ1-1	TRBD1	NA	CASSQGQGERLGTEAFF	TGCGCCAGCAGCCAAGGGCAGGGGGAGCGTTTGGGAACTGAAGCTTTCTTT
TRBV6-1	TRBJ2-7	NA	once	CASFQGPGIYEQYF	TGTGCCAGCTTCCAGGGACCGGGGATCTACGAGCAGTACTTC
TRBV7-6	TRBJ2-2	TRBD2	NA	CASSERGGTGELFF	TGTGCCAGCAGCGAACGGGGGGGTACCGGGGAGCTGTTTTTT
TRBV19	TRBJ1-5	NA	few	CASSIGTLTGISNQPQHF	TGTGCCAGTAGTATAGGTACATTGACAGGAATTAGCAATCAGCCCCAGCATTTT
TRBV15	TRBJ2-5	NA	NA	CATSYGPAVKTQYF	TGTGCCACCAGCTACGGACCAGCCGTGAAGACCCAGTACTTC
TRBV19	TRBJ1-3	NA	NA	CASSAPGRSGNTIYF	TGTGCCAGTAGTGCCCCGGGCAGGTCTGGAAACACCATATATTTT
TRBV27	TRBJ1-6	NA	few	CASSLGSENPYNSPLHF	TGTGCCAGCAGTTTAGGGTCCGAAAACCCCTATAATTCACCCCTCCACTTT
TRBV9	TRBJ2-3	NA	few	CASNLASTDTQYF	TGTGCCAGCAACCTAGCGAGTACAGATACGCAGTATTTT
TRBV5-6	TRBJ1-3	NA	once	CASSWGSGNTIYF	TGTGCCAGCAGCTGGGGCTCTGGAAACACCATATATTTT
TRBV5-1	TRBJ2-7	NA	NA	CASSPDSDSYEQYF	TGCGCCAGCAGCCCGGACAGCGATTCCTACGAGCAGTACTTC
TRBV6-5	TRBJ1-3	NA	few	CASRRDNSGNTIYF	TGTGCCAGCAGACGGGACAACTCTGGAAACACCATATATTTT
TRBV4-2	TRBJ1-2	NA	few	CASSQDGDNYGYTF	TGTGCCAGCAGCCAAGACGGGGATAACTATGGCTACACCTTC
TRBV2	TRBJ1-2	NA	few	CASSADTRFYGYTF	TGTGCCAGCAGTGCCGACACCCGCTTCTATGGCTACACCTTC
TRBV6-5	TRBJ1-3	NA	NA	CASSPTGPGNTIYF	TGTGCCAGCAGTCCGACAGGCCCTGGAAACACCATATATTTT